What follows is one T cell receptor (beta chain) and its context. Its target is unknown. With 7 bases removed from V and 0 bases from J, the gap between germline ends came to 14 bases. There are 15 residues in the CDR3. Germline-derived CDR1 and CDR2 are SGHRS and YFSETQ. The PCR employed 60 Vbeta primers together with 13 Jbeta primers. Data came from immunoSEQ multiplex PCR; TCRdb stores just in-frame clones and leaves some out. The table includes about 140,000 clones, approximately 80% detected once. The record originates from a study of cytomegalovirus exposure and HLA in healthy donors. The overall study: Previous work identified roughly 110 million unique TCR beta sequences from about 179 million T cells. Study results and caveats: Later analysis revealed greater clonal expansion in HLA-associated TCR beta chains than in equally common others. In a later analysis, the majority of CMV-associated beta chains seemingly showed HLA restriction.

The sequence came from a male donor in good health and CMV-seronegative. The rearrangement joins TRBV5-1 to TRBJ1-3; D is uncertain. Sequenced sample: PBMCs. CDR3 DNA: TGCGCCAGCTCCCAATCGTCTAGCTCTGGAAACACCATATATTTT. This translates into CASSQSSSSGNTIYF.